This T cell receptor (beta chain) was sequenced during a study of cytomegalovirus exposure and HLA in healthy donors. Germline CDR1 SGHDT, CDR2 YYEEEE. V lost 0 bases, J lost 3 bases, and 8 bases stayed unmatched. The CDR3 is 16 residues long. This PCR relied on a set of 60 Vbeta primers and 13 Jbeta primers. Some clones are missing from TCRdb's copy, which holds only in-frame ones; the method was immunoSEQ multiplex PCR. The table has about 110,000 clones, around three quarters seen once. Source material: PBMCs. The sequence was obtained from a woman in her thirties or forties in good health and CMV-seronegative. The chain carries TRBV5-6 and TRBJ2-7; 8 nucleotides agree with TRBD1. This chain's CDR3 is CASSLGQGTRDYEQYF. The CDR3 region has the DNA TGTGCCAGCAGCTTGGGACAGGGGACCCGAGACTACGAGCAGTACTTC.